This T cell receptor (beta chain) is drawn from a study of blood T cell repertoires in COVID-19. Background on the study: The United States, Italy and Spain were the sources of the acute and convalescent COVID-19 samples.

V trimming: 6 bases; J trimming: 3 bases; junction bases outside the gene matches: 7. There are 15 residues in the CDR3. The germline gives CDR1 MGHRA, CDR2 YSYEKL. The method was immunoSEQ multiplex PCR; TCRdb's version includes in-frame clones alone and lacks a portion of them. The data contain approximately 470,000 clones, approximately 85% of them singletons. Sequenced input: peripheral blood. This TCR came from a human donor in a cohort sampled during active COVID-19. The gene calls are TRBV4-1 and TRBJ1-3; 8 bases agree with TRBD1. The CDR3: CASSQQGTGGNTIYF. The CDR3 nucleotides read TGCGCCAGCAGTCAGCAAGGGACAGGTGGAAACACCATATATTTT.